The entry that follows covers one TCR beta chain sequence. What it binds is not known. These data come from a study of beta chain features in type 1 diabetes. Study observations and caveats: PCR could preferentially amplify shorter templates, alike in patients and controls.

Germline V lookup: CDR1 MNHNS, CDR2 SASEGT. The V and J ends lost 8 bases and 5 bases, in that order; junction bases with no gene match: 2. The CDR3 runs 11 residues. As every portion of the isolated RNA was reverse transcribed, the sequencing read expressed TCRB transcripts. Profiled with immunoSEQ multiplex PCR; TCRdb holds only in-frame clones, not every one. Found here are under 250,000 clones, 13% to 15% of them singletons; the top ten hold about 0.027%. Markers CD45RO/CCR7/CD25/CD127/CD95/CD27 served to sort CD4+ naive, central memory, regulatory and stem cell-like memory cells. What was sequenced was naive CD4+ T cells from blood. This chain links TRBV6-1 with TRBJ2-5; 7 bases fit TRBD1. The clonotype comes from a woman between 35 and 50 years old in good health. This CDR3 is CASDRVETQYF. The DNA of the CDR3 is TGTGCCAGCGACAGGGTGGAGACCCAGTACTTC.